The TCR beta chain described here comes from a study of T cell changes during pregnancy in multiple sclerosis. Between the trimmed V and J ends, which lost 6 bases and 2 bases, there was a span of 10 bases. This CDR3 is built from 12 residues. The germline gives CDR1 GTSNPN, CDR2 SVGIG (reference sequence). The table came from immunoSEQ multiplex PCR; TCRdb's copy has only in-frame clones and leaves some out. The sample yields 40,000 to 50,000 clones, around 90% seen once. This receptor was taken from a female donor with multiple sclerosis, enrolled in a pregnancy study. The chain links TRBV30 to TRBJ1-2; a weak D match, TRBD1 (6 bases). The sequencing used CD4+ T cells from peripheral blood mononuclear cells, collected before pregnancy. The CDR3 bases are TGTGCCTGCTCCCAGGGGAACTATGGCTACACCTTC. Encoded protein: CACSQGNYGYTF.